The clone carrying this TCR beta chain appeared a single time. The CDR3 regions of TCR beta were amplified from RNA transcripts. During a first-round RT-PCR of the TCR CDR3, the HTBI primer set was used. TCRdb reprocessed the multiplex PCR reads via MiXCR and lists one record per CDR3 protein. The sample shows roughly 580,000 distinct CDR3 sequences, around 14% of them seen only once. The sample comes from a study of T cells in Graves' hyperthyroidism and ophthalmopathy. The V segment lost 5 bases and the J segment 8 bases; nucleotides outside the gene matches: 11. CDR3 size: 14 residues. The chain employs TRBV12-3 or TRBV12-4 and TRBJ1-2, with 7 bases matching TRBD1. Sequenced material: blood. The TCR sequence derives from a woman in her thirties with Graves' hyperthyroidism that later progressed to Graves' ophthalmopathy. The CDR3 protein is CASSTSQGTGGYTF. The CDR3 DNA reads as TGTGCCAGCAGTACGTCACAGGGGACTGGGGGCTACACCTTC.